The sequence of this T cell receptor beta chain was determined in a study of CD8+CD57+ T cells in acquired aplastic anemia. Study-wide results and caveats: There were roughly 28 CD8+ CDR3 sequences that occurred in both patients and controls.

This clonotype occurred a few times. Its target is not known. Profiling of TCR beta VDJ combinations and CDR3 sequences used genomic DNA as template. One entry per CDR3 protein, called by TCRdb with MiXCR from the reads. Found here are 180,000 or so distinct CDR3 sequences, about 47% of them singletons; the top ten hold 2.5% to 3.5%. This CDR3 spans 17 amino acids. Trimming removed 0 bases at V and 1 base at J, with 16 bases between. The germline CDR1 and CDR2 sequences are MGHDK and SYGVNS. Sample: sorted CD4+, CD8+, or CD8+CD57+ T cells (not recorded which) from PBMCs. J is TRBJ2-7 and V is TRBV25-1; D call uncertain. The clonotype was recovered from a human donor in good health. The chain's CDR3 is CASSEYLGGSRSYEQYF. In DNA form, the CDR3 reads TGTGCCAGCAGTGAATATCTGGGCGGATCACGTTCCTACGAGCAGTACTTC.